The count of the clone carrying this TCR beta chain is one. The data are from a study of blood T cell repertoires in COVID-19. Study overall: There were acute and convalescent COVID-19 samples, and they came from the United States, Italy and Spain. In each case, the material was cDNA or gDNA derived from T cells, B-cell-depleted T cells, or PBMCs.

The CDR3 sequence is 14 residues long. The germline V and J ends were trimmed by 5 bases and 5 bases, with 16 bases remaining between them. Germline V gene lookup returns CDR1 MNHEY and CDR2 SMNVEV (reference sequence). As originally analysed: Amplifying reference gene primers gave estimates of nucleated cell counts. The table came from immunoSEQ multiplex PCR; TCRdb's copy has only in-frame clones and leaves some out. V and J calls and clone size are copied from that table; D and trimming were computed from the DNA. The sample consists of 120,000 or so clones, 70% to 90% of them appearing once. The sample was peripheral blood. The rearrangement links TRBV27 to TRBJ2-7; tentatively, D is TRBD2 (6 bases). The receptor was isolated from a woman between 50 and 59 years old with active or convalescent COVID-19. The CDR3 DNA reads TGTGCCAGCAGTGCCCCACTGACGGGGGACGAGCAGTACTTC. Translated, it gives CASSAPLTGDEQYF.